The T cell receptor (beta chain) under discussion was sequenced for a study of blood T cells in healthy people across ages. Study outcomes and limitations: A roughly linear age-dependent decrease characterized TCR beta diversity per million T cells.

A second PCR, run for about 6 to 12 cycles, used a sample-barcoded 5' primer plus a J-beta primer mix. TCRdb reprocessed the 5' RACE reads with MiXCR, giving one entry per CDR3 protein. The sample records about 1.8 million distinct CDR3 sequences, roughly 49% being singletons. They isolated at least 6 million PBMCs from each sample. Details on this clonotype: Its antigen is as yet unknown.

There are 15 residues in the CDR3. With 5 bases removed from V and 5 bases from J, the gap between germline ends came to 15 bases. Looked up from germline, CDR1 is MDHEN and CDR2 is SYDVKM. The chain couples TRBV28 to TRBJ1-4, with a tentative D call TRBD1 (6 bases). Sequencing was carried out using blood. The receptor was derived from a woman aged 40-49 years in good health. The DNA for the CDR3 is TGTGCCAGCAGTACCCACAGGGACGGAAATGAAAAACTGTTTTTT. Its protein product is CASSTHRDGNEKLFF.